This T cell receptor (beta chain) was captured by sequencing in a study of response to subunit inactivated influenza vaccine. Study-wide findings and caveats: Authors suggested each seasonal flu vaccination may recruit only limited numbers of new T cells.

There are a few counts of this clonotype. Its antigen is undetermined. Trimming left V 5 bases short and J 3 bases short, with 15 bases between. CDR1 is SGHTA, CDR2 FQGNSA, per germline. The CDR3 contains 15 residues. TCRdb re-derived calls from the RT-PCR reads in MiXCR, one entry per CDR3 protein. In the table there are some 540,000 distinct CDR3 sequences, approximately 22% of which are singletons. The same data also contributed to another study, on T cells expressing NK-cell markers. That work contributes: What made the TCR beta cDNA was 5'RACE template switching with UMIs. HCMV seropositivity characterized most of the eight sequenced donors, and seronegativity one. As a fraction of CD8+ T cells, dominant NKG2C+ clonotypes reached about 1.0-7.5% in six donors.

This clonotype was obtained from a man between 50 and 59 years old who received an inactivated influenza vaccine. The genes are TRBV7-2 and TRBJ2-3; D is uncertain. This material consisted of CD4+ T cells sorted from PBMCs, taken less than 13 days after vaccination. For the CDR3, the DNA is TGTGCCAGCAGCAGCTCCAGTTCGGCGACAGATACGCAGTATTTT. It yields the protein CASSSSSSATDTQYF.